Included here is one TCR beta chain sequence, with context. This record belongs to a study of T cell changes during pregnancy in multiple sclerosis. The assay was immunoSEQ multiplex PCR, and TCRdb's table has in-frame clones only and misses some. The repertoire holds around 80,000 clones, about 91% seen once, with 2.6% in the top ten. The CDR3 covers 14 residues. The germline gives CDR1 SGDLS, CDR2 YYNGEE. V gave up 0 bases and J gave up 10 bases, with 14 bases separating them. This TCR came from a female donor with multiple sclerosis, enrolled in a pregnancy study. V is TRBV9 and J is TRBJ2-1; maybe TRBD2 (5 bases). The sequences come from peripheral blood, collected before pregnancy. The CDR3, as DNA: TGTGCCAGCAGCGTAGAAGACTCCCGAGGGGAGCAGTTCTTC. Its protein product is CASSVEDSRGEQFF.